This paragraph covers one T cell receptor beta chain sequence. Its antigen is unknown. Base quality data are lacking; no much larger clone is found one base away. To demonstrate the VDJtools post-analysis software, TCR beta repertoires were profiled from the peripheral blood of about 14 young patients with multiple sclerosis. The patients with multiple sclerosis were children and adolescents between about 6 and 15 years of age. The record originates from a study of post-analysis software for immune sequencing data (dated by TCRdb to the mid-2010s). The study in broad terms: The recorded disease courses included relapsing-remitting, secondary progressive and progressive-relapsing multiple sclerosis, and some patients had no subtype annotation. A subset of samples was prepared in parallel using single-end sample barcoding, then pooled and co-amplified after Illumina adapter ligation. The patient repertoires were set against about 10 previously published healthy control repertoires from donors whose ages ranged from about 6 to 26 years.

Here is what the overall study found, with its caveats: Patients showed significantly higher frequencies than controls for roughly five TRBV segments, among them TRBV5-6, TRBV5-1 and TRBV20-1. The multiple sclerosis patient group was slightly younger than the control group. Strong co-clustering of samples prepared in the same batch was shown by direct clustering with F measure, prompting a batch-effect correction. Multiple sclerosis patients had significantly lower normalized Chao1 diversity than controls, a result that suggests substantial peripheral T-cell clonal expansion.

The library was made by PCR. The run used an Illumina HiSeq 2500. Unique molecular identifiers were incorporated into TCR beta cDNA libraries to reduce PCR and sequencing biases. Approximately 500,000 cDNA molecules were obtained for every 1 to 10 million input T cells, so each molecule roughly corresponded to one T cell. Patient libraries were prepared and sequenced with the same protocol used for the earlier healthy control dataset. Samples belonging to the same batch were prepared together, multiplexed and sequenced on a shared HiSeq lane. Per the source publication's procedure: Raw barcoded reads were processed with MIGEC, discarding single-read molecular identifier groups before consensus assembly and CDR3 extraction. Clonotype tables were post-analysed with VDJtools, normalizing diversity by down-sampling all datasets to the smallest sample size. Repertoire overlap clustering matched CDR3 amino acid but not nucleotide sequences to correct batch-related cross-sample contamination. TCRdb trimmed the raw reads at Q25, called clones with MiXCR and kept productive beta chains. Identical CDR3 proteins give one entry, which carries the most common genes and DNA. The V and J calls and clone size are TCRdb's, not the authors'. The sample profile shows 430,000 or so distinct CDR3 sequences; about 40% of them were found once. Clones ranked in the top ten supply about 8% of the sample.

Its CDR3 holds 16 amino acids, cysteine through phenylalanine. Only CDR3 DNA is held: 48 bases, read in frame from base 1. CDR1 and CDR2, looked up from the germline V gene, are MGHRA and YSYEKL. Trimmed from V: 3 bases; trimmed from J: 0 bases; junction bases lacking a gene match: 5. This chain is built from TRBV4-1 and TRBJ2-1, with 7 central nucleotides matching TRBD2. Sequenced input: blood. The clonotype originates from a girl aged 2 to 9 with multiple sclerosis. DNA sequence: TGCGCCAGCAGCCAGATAGGGAGGGCCTCCTACAATGAGCAGTTCTTC. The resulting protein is CASSQIGRASYNEQFF.